This T cell receptor (beta chain) emerged from a study of cytomegalovirus exposure and HLA in healthy donors. Overall study findings and caveats: As confirmed in vitro, a few CMV-associated chains were specific for CMV antigens. A classifier reportedly called cytomegalovirus status with high sensitivity and specificity. Most observed TCR sequences were rare, whereas some public TCRs were detected in many donors. The tendency of first-cohort TCR clusters to co-occur in the 120 validation repertoires was the finding of a later analysis.

TCRdb's copy holds only in-frame clones and misses some; the assay was immunoSEQ multiplex PCR. The sample records under 100,000 clones, roughly 84% being singletons. Germline CDR1 reads GTSNPN; CDR2 reads SVGIG (reference sequence). The CDR3 spans 17 residues. Trimming shortened V by 0 bases and J by 5 bases, and 20 bases separated the two germline ends. On this clone itself: The antigen is unknown.

V is TRBV30 and J is TRBJ1-5, with no clear D. What was sequenced was PBMCs. The TCR comes from a woman aged 18-29 years in good health and CMV-seropositive. In DNA form, the CDR3 reads TGTGCCTGGAGTGTCCAGCAAACAGACCGGTTTTATCAGCCCCAGCATTTT. As protein: CAWSVQQTDRFYQPQHF.